This passage covers 14 T cell receptor beta chains from one sample sequenced in a study of vaccination and CD4 T cells after COVID-19. At the Johns Hopkins FTIC core, DNA taken from cultured CD4+ T cells was sequenced by way of the Oncomine TCR Beta short-read assay. A single record per CDR3 protein comes from TCRdb applying MiXCR to the PCR reads. This table has roughly 12,000 distinct CDR3 sequences, around 78% appearing once. Antigen specificity for these receptors is unknown. The sample's treatment: roughly 10-day PBMC culture with coronavirus spike peptide pools or control peptides (ViraFEST assay). Source material: CD4+ T cells from blood, cultured in vitro. These receptors came from a human donor who had recovered from COVID-19.

This clonotype was seen only a few times. The CDR3 loop reads CASSSVYGNTEAFF. Here the CDR3 DNA reads TGTGCCAGCAGCTCGGTATACGGAAACACTGAAGCTTTCTTT. The V gene is TRBV7-2, the J gene TRBJ1-1; unclear D gene. V was shortened by 4 bases and J by 2 bases, with 11 bases between the two germline ends. The CDR3 is 14 residues long. Germline CDR1 SGHTA, CDR2 FQGNSA.

Relative to its sample, this clonotype is medium-sized (0.01 to 0.1%). The V and J genes are TRBV30 and TRBJ2-7, with unresolved D. The CDR3 runs to 14 residues. Germline V gene lookup returns CDR1 GTSNPN and CDR2 SVGIG (reference sequence). V lost 1 base and J 2 bases, leaving 12 bases between the germline ends. This chain's CDR3 is CAWSEGIRTYEQYF. The CDR3 region has the DNA TGTGCCTGGAGTGAAGGGATTCGTACCTACGAGCAGTACTTC.

The chain recombines TRBV19 with TRBJ2-3; TRBD2 matches 11 bases. CDR1 and CDR2 from the germline V gene are LNHDA and SQIVND (reference sequence). J was trimmed by 2 bases and V by 5 bases; bases with no gene match: 6. This CDR3 spans 16 amino acids. In nucleotides, the CDR3 is TGTGCCAGTAGTCTCCTAGCGGGGGGATCCACAGATACGCAGTATTTT. Amino acid sequence: CASSLLAGGSTDTQYF.

This clonotype was picked up a small number of times. The chain has TRBV29-1 and TRBJ1-6; 7 bases line up with TRBD1. Per germline, CDR1 SQVTM and CDR2 ANQGSEA. Trimming cost V 7 bases and J 10 bases; bases outside gene matches: 10. This CDR3 region has 13 residues. CDR3 sequence: CSAQTGSGSPLHF. CDR3 DNA: TGCAGCGCACAGACAGGGTCTGGCTCACCCCTCCACTTT.

This clonotype was recorded once. This chain connects TRBV20-1 to TRBJ1-5; D might be TRBD1 (5 bases). In germline, CDR1 is DFQATT, CDR2 SNEGSKA (reference sequence). V lost 7 bases, J lost 2 bases, and 9 bases lay in between. The CDR3 covers 12 residues. CDR3: CSDGGGNQPQHF. CDR3 nucleotide sequence: TGCAGTGACGGGGGGGGCAATCAGCCCCAGCATTTT.

This chain connects TRBV6-5 to TRBJ1-2; D not resolved. CDR3 size: 13 residues. With 2 bases removed from V and 4 bases from J, the gap between germline ends came to 8 bases. CDR1 and CDR2 from the germline V gene are MNHEY and SVGAGI. The chain's CDR3 is CASSYGEGYGYTF. The DNA of the CDR3 is TGTGCCAGCAGTTACGGGGAGGGCTATGGCTACACCTTC.

This clonotype has only a few counts. The V and J genes are TRBV27 and TRBJ1-5; D unclear. CDR1 and CDR2 (germline): MNHEY, SMNVEV (reference sequence). V was shortened by 5 bases and J by 1 base, with 18 bases between the two germline ends. The CDR3 is 17 residues long. The CDR3 loop is CASSPHPFEASNQPQHF. CDR3 coding DNA: TGTGCCAGCAGTCCCCATCCCTTTGAAGCCAGCAATCAGCCCCAGCATTTT.

Details on this clonotype: Sequence at one end of the junction differs from germline and may be a read error. CDR3 region: CASSSRGQGETQYF. The DNA for the CDR3 is TGTGCTAGCAGCTCCCGGGGGCAGGGAGAGACCCAGTACTTC. This sequence joins TRBV7-7 and TRBJ2-5, with D perhaps matching TRBD1 or TRBD2 (6 bases each). This CDR3 has 14 residues. The germline V gene has CDR1 SSHAT and CDR2 FNYEAQ (reference sequence).

This clonotype was detected only once. This chain's CDR3 is CASSFDPGTSGRAQYF. The CDR3 region has the DNA TGTGCCAGCAGTTTCGACCCCGGGACTAGCGGGAGGGCCCAGTACTTC. The gene calls are TRBV28 and TRBJ2-5; TRBD2 agrees at 16 bases. Germline CDR1 is MDHEN and CDR2 is SYDVKM. Trimming at V came to 3 bases and at J to 9 bases, leaving 7 bases not matched to a gene. The CDR3 covers 16 residues.

The table lists this clonotype with a few counts. The rearrangement joins TRBV5-5 to TRBJ1-6; unclear D gene. The CDR3 consists of 15 residues. The germline gives CDR1 SGHKS, CDR2 YYEKEE (reference sequence). V dropped 1 base and J dropped 5 bases, with 10 bases sitting between them. The DNA of the CDR3 is TGTGCCAGCAGCTTGACACCCGCGAATAATTCACCCCTCCACTTT. Translation gives CASSLTPANNSPLHF.

This sequence joins TRBV7-2 and TRBJ1-1; D gene uncertain. V shed 3 bases and J shed 7 bases, with 15 bases lying between them. CDR3 length: 14 residues. Per the germline V gene, CDR1 is SGHTA and CDR2 is FQGNSA. CDR3 protein: CASSFSTGVVEAFF. The CDR3 bases are TGTGCCAGCAGCTTTAGTACCGGGGTAGTTGAAGCTTTCTTT.

The chain uses TRBV19 and TRBJ1-1; 7 bases are a match to TRBD1. After removal of 4 bases from V and 5 bases from J, the junction contained 7 bases not matched to a gene. The CDR3 runs 14 residues. CDR1 is LNHDA, CDR2 SQIVND, per germline (reference sequence). The CDR3: CASSTRQGRTEAFF. The CDR3 DNA reads TGTGCCAGTAGTACCAGACAGGGTAGAACTGAAGCTTTCTTT. The full variable domain, with the rest looked up from reference TRBV19 and TRBJ1-1, is DGGITQSPKYLFRKEGQNVTLSCEQNLNHDAMYWYRQDPGQGLRLIYYSQIVNDFQKGDIAEGYSVSREKKESFPLTVTSAQKNPTAFYLCASSTRQGRTEAFFGQGTRLTVV.

This clonotype occurred once. The chain combines TRBV6-7 with TRBJ1-5, with a possible D match to TRBD1 (6 bases). TRBV6-7 is identified as an open reading frame with a role that is uncertain. The CDR3 is made up of 14 amino acids. The V gene lost 10 bases and the J gene lost 6 bases, with 19 bases spanning the gap. The DNA of the CDR3 is TGTGCCAAGCCCCTCAGGGGCCGGGCTCAGCCCCAGCATTTT. Protein sequence: CAKPLRGRAQPQHF.

This clonotype was found once. The chain has TRBV5-1 and TRBJ1-2, with 7 nucleotides matching TRBD1. CDR3 length: 12 amino acids. J gave up 8 bases and V 2 bases, and 3 bases lay outside the gene matches. Germline CDR1 reads SGHRS; CDR2 reads YFSETQ. For the CDR3, the DNA is TGCGCCAGCAGCTTACAGGGGACCGGCTACACCTTC. This gives the protein CASSLQGTGYTF. Supplemented by reference TRBV5-1 and TRBJ1-2, the full variable domain reads KAGVTQTPRYLIKTRGQQVTLSCSPISGHRSVSWYQQTPGQGLQFLFEYFSETQRNKGNFPGRFSGRQFSNSRSEMNVSTLELGDSALYLCASSLQGTGYTFGSGTRLTVV.